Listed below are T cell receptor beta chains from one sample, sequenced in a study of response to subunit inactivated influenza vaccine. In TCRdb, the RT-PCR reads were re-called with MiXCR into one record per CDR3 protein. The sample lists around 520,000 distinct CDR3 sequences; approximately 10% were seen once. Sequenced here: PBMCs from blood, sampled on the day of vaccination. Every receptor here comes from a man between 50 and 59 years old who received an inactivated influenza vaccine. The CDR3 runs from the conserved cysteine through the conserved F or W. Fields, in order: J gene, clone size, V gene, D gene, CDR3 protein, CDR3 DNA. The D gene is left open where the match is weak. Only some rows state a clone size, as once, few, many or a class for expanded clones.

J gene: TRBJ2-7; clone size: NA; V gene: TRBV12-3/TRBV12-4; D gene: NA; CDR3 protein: CASSTAGTRSEQYF; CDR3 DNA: TGTGCCAGCAGTACCGCCGGGACCCGCTCCGAGCAGTACTTC
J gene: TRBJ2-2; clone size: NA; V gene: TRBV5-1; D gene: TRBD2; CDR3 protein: CASSLSGAGVTGELFF; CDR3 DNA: TGCGCCAGCAGCTTGTCCGGCGCGGGGGTCACCGGGGAGCTGTTTTTT
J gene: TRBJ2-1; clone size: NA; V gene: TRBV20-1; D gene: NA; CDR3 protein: CSAHEGAASYNEQFF; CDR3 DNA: TGCAGTGCTCACGAAGGGGCGGCCTCCTACAATGAGCAGTTCTTC
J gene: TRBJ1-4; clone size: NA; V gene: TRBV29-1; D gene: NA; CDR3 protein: CSVLGGGEKLFF; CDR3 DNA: TGCAGCGTCTTAGGGGGGGGTGAAAAACTGTTTTTT
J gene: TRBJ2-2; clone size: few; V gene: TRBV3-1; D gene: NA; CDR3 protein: CASRRRGSTGELFF; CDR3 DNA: TGTGCCAGCCGTAGGAGGGGGTCCACCGGGGAGCTGTTTTTT
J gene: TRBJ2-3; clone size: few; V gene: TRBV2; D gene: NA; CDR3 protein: CASSHFISHTDTQYF; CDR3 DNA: TGTGCCAGCAGTCACTTCATTTCACACACAGATACGCAGTATTTT
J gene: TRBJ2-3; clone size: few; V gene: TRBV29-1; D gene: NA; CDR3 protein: CSVRGLQGGDTDTQYF; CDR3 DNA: TGCAGCGTTCGAGGACTACAGGGTGGTGACACAGATACGCAGTATTTT
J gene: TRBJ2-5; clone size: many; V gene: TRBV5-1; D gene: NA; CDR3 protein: CASSLEAGTRETQYF; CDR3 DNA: TGCGCCAGCAGCCTGGAGGCCGGGACAAGAGAGACCCAGTACTTC
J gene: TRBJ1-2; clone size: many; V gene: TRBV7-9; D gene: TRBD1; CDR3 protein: CASSSGQAIYGYTF; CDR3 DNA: TGTGCCAGCAGCTCCGGACAGGCTATCTATGGCTACACCTTC
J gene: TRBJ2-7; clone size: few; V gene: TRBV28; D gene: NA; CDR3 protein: CASSLMSRVHHEQYF; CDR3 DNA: TGTGCCAGCAGTTTAATGTCTCGGGTACACCACGAGCAGTACTTC
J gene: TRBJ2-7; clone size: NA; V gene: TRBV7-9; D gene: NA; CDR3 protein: CASSSRGFSYEQYF; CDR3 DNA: TGTGCCAGCAGCTCCAGGGGCTTCTCCTACGAGCAGTACTTC
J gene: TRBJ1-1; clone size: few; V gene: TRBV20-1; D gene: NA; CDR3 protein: CSAPEGFGTEAFF; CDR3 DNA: TGCAGTGCTCCCGAGGGCTTCGGCACTGAAGCTTTCTTT
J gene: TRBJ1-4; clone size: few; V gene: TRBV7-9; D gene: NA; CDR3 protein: CASSLGYFREANEKLFF; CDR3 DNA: TGTGCCAGCAGCTTAGGATACTTCAGAGAGGCTAATGAAAAACTGTTTTTT
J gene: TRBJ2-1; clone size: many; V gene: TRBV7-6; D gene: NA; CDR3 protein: CASSLVPESYNEQFF; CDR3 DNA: TGTGCCAGCAGCTTAGTCCCAGAATCCTACAATGAGCAGTTCTTC
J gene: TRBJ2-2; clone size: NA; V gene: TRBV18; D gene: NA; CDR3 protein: CASSPNDRDTGELFF; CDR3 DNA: TGTGCCAGCTCACCTAACGACAGAGACACCGGGGAGCTGTTTTTT
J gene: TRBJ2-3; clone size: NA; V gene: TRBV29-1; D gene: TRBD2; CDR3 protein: CSVRTSGATDTQYF; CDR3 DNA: TGCAGCGTTAGGACTAGCGGGGCCACAGATACGCAGTATTTT
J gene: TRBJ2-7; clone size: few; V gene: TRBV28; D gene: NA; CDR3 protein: CASSFPPGSLTEQYF; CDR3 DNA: TGTGCCAGCAGTTTTCCCCCCGGGTCCCTTACCGAGCAGTACTTC
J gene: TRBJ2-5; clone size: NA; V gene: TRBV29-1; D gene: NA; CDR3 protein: CSVRTSQETQYF; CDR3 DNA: TGCAGCGTTCGGACAAGCCAAGAGACCCAGTACTTC
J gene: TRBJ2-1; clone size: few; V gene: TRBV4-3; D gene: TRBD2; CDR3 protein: CASSQHGTSGHNEQFF; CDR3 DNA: TGCGCCAGCAGCCAACACGGGACTAGCGGGCACAATGAGCAGTTCTTC
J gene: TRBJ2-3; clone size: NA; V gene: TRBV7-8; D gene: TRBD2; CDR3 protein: CASSTAGGPEDTQYF; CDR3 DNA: TGTGCCAGCAGCACCGCGGGGGGGCCTGAAGATACGCAGTATTTT
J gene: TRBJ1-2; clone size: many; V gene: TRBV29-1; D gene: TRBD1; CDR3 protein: CSVVGQSGYYGYTF; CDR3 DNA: TGCAGCGTTGTGGGACAGAGCGGGTACTATGGCTACACCTTC
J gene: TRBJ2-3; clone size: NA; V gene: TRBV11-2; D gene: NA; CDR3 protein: CASSLVRGTRTDTQYF; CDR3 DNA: TGTGCCAGCAGCTTAGTGCGGGGAACCCGCACAGATACGCAGTATTTT
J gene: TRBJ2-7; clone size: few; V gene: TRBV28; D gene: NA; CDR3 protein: CASKPYAGTPSYEQYF; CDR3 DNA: TGTGCCAGCAAACCCTACGCCGGGACACCCTCCTACGAGCAGTACTTC
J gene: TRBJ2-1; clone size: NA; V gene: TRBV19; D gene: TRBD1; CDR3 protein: CASSTPGTGENEQFF; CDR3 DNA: TGTGCCAGTAGTACCCCCGGGACAGGGGAGAATGAGCAGTTCTTC